Presented here are 10 T cell receptor beta chains from one specimen sequenced in a study of regulatory T cells in long-lasting Graves disease. Through Arm-PCR of CDR3 regions and iRepertoire HTBI primers, TCR beta libraries were built. Using its own MiXCR run on the multiplex PCR reads, TCRdb lists one record per CDR3 protein. The table shows fewer than 450,000 distinct CDR3 sequences, with around 20% occurring only once. The time point is: persistent/refractory GD, antithyroid drugs over 5 years with positive TRAb. The authors made the TCR library using RNA they extracted from PBMCs. The starting material was peripheral blood mononuclear cells (PBMCs), obtained when the disease was refractory, from a patient treated with antithyroid drugs. The receptor set was obtained from a female donor with Graves disease.

This clonotype was observed many times. The chain has TRBV6-1 and TRBJ2-1; TRBD2 matches 8 bases. The V and J ends lost 5 bases and 1 base, in that order; junction bases with no gene match: 4. There are 15 residues in the CDR3. The V gene's germline CDR1 is MNHNS and CDR2 SASEGT. DNA of the CDR3: TGTGCCAGCAGTCCAGCGGGAGAATCCTACAATGAGCAGTTCTTC. Its protein product is CASSPAGESYNEQFF.

In this sample, this clonotype turned up once. Since a much larger clone is just one base distant, this may be a read error. As the CDR3 is not closed by the conserved phenylalanine or tryptophan, this likely results from a read error. The chain couples TRBV27 to TRBJ2-7; weak D call: TRBD1 (6 bases). There are 13 residues in the CDR3. Germline loops: CDR1 MNHEY, CDR2 SMNVEV (reference sequence). The germline V and J ends were trimmed by 8 bases and 3 bases, with 14 bases remaining between them. The DNA for the CDR3 is TGTGCCAGCTGGGGGACACTAAACTACGAGCAGTACTCC. Translating it yields CASWGTLNYEQYS.

The rearrangement links TRBV11-3 to TRBJ1-1; D may be TRBD1 (5 bases). Per germline, CDR1 SGHNT and CDR2 YENEEA. This CDR3 is built from 15 residues. Trimming took off 5 bases at V and 0 bases at J, with 13 bases between the two ends. In DNA, the CDR3 is TGTGCCAGCAGCGCCGGAGGGGCGATGAACACTGAAGCTTTCTTT. Translated: CASSAGGAMNTEAFF.

This clonotype was seen repeatedly, ten times or more. The rearrangement uses TRBV12-3 or TRBV12-4 and TRBJ1-4, with D unresolved. The length of the CDR3 is 14 residues. Trimming shortened V by 3 bases and J by 8 bases, and 13 bases separated the two germline ends. CDR3 nucleotides: TGTGCCAGCAGTTTTGGTGTCCCGGGGGAAAAACTGTTTTTT. Translating it yields CASSFGVPGEKLFF.

The chain has TRBV7-2 and TRBJ2-3, with TRBD1 matching over 7 bases. The length of the CDR3 is 15 residues. The V gene's germline CDR1 is SGHTA and CDR2 FQGNSA. V was clipped by 5 bases and J by 0 bases; unmatched bases: 5. In DNA, the CDR3 is TGTGCCAGCAGCCAATGGGACAGTAGCACAGATACGCAGTATTTT. Its protein product is CASSQWDSSTDTQYF.

This clonotype has a handful of counts. The gene calls are TRBV7-9 and TRBJ2-5, with 9 nucleotides matching TRBD2. Germline CDR1 and CDR2: SEHNR and FQNEAQ (reference sequence). This CDR3 contains 15 residues. V was clipped by 3 bases and J by 7 bases; unmatched bases: 9. For the CDR3, the DNA is TGTGCCAGCAGCTTGACGGCGGGGGGGGTTGCGACCCAGTACTTC. It is translated as CASSLTAGGVATQYF.

The V and J genes are TRBV7-2 and TRBJ2-6, with 7 positions matching TRBD1. The CDR3 is 21 residues long. The V and J ends lost 1 base and 0 bases, in that order; junction bases with no gene match: 15. Germline V gene data show CDR1 as SGHTA and CDR2 as FQGNSA. The CDR3 DNA sequence: TGTGCCAGCAGCTTAGACCTAAAGGGACAGCCAATCCACTCTGGGGCCAACGTCCTGACTTTC. Translating it yields CASSLDLKGQPIHSGANVLTF.

The chain recombines TRBV10-2 with TRBJ1-2; D is uncertain. There are 14 residues in the CDR3. Between the trimmed V and J ends, which lost 3 bases and 3 bases, there was a span of 11 bases. The V gene's germline CDR1 is WSHSY and CDR2 SAAADI. The CDR3: CASSDPGMDYGYTF. The CDR3 coding sequence is TGCGCCAGCAGTGATCCCGGCATGGACTATGGCTACACCTTC.

This clonotype was observed many times. This chain connects TRBV6-4 to TRBJ2-7; D possibly corresponds to TRBD2 (6 bases). Trimming took 2 bases from V and 1 from J, leaving 12 bases between them. Germline assignment: CDR1 MRHNA and CDR2 SNTAGT. The CDR3 is made up of 15 amino acids. CDR3 residues: CASSDLLSGSYEQYF. The DNA for the CDR3 is TGTGCCAGCAGTGACCTCCTTAGCGGATCCTACGAGCAGTACTTC.

The gene calls are TRBV5-1 and TRBJ1-6; D not resolved. V lost 0 bases, J lost 8 bases, and 15 bases lay in between. The CDR3 runs to 16 residues. Per the germline V gene, CDR1 is SGHRS and CDR2 is YFSETQ. The CDR3 region is CASSLGGASWDSPLHF. In DNA, the CDR3 is TGCGCCAGCAGCTTGGGGGGTGCCAGCTGGGATTCACCCCTCCACTTT.